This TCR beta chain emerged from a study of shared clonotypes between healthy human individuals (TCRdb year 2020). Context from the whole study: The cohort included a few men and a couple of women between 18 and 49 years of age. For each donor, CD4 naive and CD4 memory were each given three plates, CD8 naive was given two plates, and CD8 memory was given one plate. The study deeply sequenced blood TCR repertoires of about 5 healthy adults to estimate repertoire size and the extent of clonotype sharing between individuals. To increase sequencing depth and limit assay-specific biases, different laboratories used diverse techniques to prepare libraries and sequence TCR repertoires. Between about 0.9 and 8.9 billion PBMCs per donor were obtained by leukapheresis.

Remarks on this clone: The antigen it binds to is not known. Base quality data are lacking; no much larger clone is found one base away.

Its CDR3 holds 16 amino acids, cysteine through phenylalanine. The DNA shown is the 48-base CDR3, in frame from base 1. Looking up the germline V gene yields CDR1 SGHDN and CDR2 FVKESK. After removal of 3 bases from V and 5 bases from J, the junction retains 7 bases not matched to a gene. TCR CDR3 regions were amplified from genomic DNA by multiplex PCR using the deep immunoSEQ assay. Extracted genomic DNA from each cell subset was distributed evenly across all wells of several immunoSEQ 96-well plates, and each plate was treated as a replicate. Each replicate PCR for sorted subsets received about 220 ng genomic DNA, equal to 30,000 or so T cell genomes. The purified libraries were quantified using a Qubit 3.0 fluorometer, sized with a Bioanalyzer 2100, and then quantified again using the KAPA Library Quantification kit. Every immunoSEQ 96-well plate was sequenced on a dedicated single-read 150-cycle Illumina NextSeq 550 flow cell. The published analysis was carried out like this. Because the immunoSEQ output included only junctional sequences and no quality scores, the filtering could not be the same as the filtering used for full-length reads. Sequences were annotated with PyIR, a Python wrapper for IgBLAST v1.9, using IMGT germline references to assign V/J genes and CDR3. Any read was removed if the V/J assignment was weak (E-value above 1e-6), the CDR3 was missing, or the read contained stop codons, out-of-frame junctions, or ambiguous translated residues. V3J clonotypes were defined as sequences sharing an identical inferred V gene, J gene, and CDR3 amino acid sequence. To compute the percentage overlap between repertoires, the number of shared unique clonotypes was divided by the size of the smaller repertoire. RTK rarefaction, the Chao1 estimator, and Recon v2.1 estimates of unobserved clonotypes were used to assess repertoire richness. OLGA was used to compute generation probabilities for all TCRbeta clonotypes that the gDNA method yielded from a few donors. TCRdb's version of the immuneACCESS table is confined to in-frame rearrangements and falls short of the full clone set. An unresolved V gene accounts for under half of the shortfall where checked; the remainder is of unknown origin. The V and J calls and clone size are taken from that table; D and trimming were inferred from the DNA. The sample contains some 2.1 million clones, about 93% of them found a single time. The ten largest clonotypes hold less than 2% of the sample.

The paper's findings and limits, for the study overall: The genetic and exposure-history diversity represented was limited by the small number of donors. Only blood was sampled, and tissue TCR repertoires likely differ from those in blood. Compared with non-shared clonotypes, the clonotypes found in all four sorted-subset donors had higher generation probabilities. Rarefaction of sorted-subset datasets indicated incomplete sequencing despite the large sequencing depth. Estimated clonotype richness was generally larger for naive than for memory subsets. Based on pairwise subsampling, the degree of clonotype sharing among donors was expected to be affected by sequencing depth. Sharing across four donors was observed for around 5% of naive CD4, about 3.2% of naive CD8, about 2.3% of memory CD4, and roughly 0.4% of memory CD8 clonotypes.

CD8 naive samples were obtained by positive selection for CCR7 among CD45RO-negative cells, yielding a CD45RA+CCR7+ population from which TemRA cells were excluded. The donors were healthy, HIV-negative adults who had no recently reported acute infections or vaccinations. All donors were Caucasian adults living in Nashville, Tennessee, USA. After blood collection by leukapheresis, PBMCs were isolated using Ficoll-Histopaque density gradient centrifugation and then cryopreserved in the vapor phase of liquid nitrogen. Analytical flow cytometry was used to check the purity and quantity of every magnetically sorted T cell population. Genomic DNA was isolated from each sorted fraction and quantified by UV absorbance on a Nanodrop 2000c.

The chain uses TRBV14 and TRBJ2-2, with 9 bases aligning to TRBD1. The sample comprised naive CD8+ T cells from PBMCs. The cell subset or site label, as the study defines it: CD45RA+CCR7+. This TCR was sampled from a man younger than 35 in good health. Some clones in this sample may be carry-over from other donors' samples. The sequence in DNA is TGTGCCAGCAGCCACTTCGGGACAGGGCAAACCGGGGAGCTGTTTTTT. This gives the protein CASSHFGTGQTGELFF.